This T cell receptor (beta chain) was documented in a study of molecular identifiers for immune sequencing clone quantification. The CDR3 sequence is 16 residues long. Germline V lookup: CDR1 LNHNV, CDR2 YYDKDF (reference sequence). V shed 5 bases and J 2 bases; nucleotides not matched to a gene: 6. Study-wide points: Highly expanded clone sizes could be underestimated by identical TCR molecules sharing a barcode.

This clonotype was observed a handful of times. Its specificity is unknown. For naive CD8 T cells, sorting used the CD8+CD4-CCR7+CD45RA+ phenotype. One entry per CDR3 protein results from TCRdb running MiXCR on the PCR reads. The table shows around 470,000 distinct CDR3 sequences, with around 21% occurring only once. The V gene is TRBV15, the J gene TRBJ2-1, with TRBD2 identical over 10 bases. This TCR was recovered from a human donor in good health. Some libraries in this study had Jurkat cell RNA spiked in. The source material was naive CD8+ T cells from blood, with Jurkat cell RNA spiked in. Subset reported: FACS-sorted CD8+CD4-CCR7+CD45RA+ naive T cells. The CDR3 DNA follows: TGTGCCACCAGCTTTTACAGCGGGGGGGCCTACAATGAGCAGTTCTTC. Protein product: CATSFYSGGAYNEQFF.